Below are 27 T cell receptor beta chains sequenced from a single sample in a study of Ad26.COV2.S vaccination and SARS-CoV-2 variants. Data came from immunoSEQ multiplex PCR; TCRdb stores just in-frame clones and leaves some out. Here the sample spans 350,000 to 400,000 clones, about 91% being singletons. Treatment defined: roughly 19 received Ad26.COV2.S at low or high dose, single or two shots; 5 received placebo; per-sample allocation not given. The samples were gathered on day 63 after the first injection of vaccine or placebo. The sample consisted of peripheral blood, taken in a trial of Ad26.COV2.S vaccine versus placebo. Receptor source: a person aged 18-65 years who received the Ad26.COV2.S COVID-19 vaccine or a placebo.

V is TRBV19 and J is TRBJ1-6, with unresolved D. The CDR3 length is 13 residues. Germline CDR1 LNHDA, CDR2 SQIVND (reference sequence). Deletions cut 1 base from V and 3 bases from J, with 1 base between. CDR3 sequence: CASSIVYNSPLHF. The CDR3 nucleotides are TGTGCCAGTAGTATAGTCTATAATTCACCCCTCCACTTT.

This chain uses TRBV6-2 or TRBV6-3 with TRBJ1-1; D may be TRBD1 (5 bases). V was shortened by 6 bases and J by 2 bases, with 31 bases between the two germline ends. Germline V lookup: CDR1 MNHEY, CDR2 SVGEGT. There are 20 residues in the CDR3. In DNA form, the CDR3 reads TGTGCCAGCAGCTGGGGGGGTAGCTTCTTGGGGACCAACCGAAACACTGAAGCTTTCTTT. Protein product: CASSWGGSFLGTNRNTEAFF.

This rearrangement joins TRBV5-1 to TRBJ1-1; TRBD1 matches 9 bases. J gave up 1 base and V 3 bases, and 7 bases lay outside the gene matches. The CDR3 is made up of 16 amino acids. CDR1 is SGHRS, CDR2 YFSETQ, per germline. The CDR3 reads CASSSVPGQGNTEAFF. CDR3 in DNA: TGCGCCAGCAGCTCCGTCCCGGGACAGGGGAACACTGAAGCTTTCTTT.

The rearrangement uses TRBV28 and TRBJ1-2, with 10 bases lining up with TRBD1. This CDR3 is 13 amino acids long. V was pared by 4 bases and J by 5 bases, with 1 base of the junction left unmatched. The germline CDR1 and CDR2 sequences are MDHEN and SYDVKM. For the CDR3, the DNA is TGTGCCAGCAGTTGGGGACAGGGGTATGGCTACACCTTC. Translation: CASSWGQGYGYTF.

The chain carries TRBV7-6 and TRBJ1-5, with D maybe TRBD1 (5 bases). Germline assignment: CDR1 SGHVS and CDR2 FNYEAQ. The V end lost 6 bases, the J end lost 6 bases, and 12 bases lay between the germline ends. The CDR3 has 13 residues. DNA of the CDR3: TGTGCCAGCAGTAGGGACCCCGGTCAGCCCCAGCATTTT. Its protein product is CASSRDPGQPQHF.

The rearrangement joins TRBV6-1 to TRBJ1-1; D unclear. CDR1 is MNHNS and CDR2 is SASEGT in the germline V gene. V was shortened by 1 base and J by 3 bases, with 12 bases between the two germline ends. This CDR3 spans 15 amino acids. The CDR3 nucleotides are TGTGCCAGCAGTGAAGTTGGGGTGGGATACACTGAAGCTTTCTTT. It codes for CASSEVGVGYTEAFF.

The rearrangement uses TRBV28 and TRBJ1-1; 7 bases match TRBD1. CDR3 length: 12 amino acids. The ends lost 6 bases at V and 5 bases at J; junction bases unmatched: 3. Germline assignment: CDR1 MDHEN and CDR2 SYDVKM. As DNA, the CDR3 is TGTGCCAGCAGGCTGACAGGGACTGAAGCTTTCTTT. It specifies CASRLTGTEAFF.

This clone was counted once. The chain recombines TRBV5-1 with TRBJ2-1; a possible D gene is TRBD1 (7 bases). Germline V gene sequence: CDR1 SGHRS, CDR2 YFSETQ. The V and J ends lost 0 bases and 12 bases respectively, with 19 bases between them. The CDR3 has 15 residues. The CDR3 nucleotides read TGCGCCAGCAGCTTGGACCAGGGGGTCCGGAGGGGGCAGTTCTTC. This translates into CASSLDQGVRRGQFF. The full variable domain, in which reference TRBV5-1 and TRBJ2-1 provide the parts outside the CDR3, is KAGVTQTPRYLIKTRGQQVTLSCSPISGHRSVSWYQQTPGQGLQFLFEYFSETQRNKGNFPGRFSGRQFSNSRSEMNVSTLELGDSALYLCASSLDQGVRRGQFFGPGTRLTVL.

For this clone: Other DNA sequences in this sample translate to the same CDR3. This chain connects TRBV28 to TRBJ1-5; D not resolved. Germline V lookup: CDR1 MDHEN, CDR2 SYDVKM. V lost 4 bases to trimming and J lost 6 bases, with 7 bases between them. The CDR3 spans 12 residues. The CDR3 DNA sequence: TGTGCCAGCAGTTCGCGAAGTCAGCCCCAGCATTTT. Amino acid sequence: CASSSRSQPQHF.

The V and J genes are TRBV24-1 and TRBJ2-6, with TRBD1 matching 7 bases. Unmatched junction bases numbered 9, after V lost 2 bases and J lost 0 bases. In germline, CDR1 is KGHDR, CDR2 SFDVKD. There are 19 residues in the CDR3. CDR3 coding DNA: TGTGCCACCAGTGATTACGCCGGGACAGCCCTCTCTGGGGCCAACGTCCTGACTTTC. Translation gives CATSDYAGTALSGANVLTF.

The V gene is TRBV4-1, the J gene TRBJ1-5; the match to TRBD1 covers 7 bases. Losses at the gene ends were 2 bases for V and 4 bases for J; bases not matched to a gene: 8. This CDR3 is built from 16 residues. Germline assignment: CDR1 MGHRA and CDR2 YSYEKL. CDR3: CASSQPAGGGNQPQHF. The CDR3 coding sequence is TGCGCCAGCAGCCAACCGGCAGGGGGAGGGAATCAGCCCCAGCATTTT.

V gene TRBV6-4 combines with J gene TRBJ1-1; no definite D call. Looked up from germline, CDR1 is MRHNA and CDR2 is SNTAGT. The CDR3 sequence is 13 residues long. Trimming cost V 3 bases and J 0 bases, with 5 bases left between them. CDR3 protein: CASSEQLNTEAFF. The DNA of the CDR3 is TGTGCCAGCAGTGAACAGTTGAACACTGAAGCTTTCTTT.

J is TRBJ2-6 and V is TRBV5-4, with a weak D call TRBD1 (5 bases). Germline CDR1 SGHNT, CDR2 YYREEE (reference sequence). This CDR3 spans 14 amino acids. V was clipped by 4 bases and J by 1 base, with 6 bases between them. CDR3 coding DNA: TGTGCCAGCAGCCAGGGTTCTGGGGCCAACGTCCTGACTTTC. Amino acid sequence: CASSQGSGANVLTF.

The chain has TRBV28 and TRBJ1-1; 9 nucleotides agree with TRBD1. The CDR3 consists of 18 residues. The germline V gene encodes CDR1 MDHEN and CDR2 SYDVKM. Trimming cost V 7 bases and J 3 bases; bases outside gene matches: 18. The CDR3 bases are TGTGCCAGCAAGTTTTTGTCTTGGGACAGGGACTGGGACACTGAAGCTTTCTTT. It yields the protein CASKFLSWDRDWDTEAFF.

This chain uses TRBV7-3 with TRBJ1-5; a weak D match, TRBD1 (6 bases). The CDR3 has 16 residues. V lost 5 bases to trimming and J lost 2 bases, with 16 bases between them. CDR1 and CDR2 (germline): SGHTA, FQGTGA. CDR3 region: CASSIPQGECNQPQHF. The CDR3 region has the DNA TGTGCCAGCAGCATACCACAGGGTGAGTGCAATCAGCCCCAGCATTTT.

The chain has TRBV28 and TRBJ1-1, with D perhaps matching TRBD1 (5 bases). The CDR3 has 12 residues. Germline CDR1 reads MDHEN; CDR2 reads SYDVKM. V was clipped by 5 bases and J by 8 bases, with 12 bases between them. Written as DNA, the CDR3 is TGTGCCAGCAGTACACAGGTACTAGAAGCTTTCTTT. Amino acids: CASSTQVLEAFF.

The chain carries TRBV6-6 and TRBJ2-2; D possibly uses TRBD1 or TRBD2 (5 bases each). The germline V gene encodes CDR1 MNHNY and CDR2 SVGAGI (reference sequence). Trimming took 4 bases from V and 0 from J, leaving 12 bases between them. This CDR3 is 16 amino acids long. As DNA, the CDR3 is TGTGCCAGCAGTTCCACGGGACCCCCGAACACCGGGGAGCTGTTTTTT. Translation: CASSSTGPPNTGELFF.

The CDR3 here is CASSSRGGSSNQPQHF. CDR3 nucleotides: TGTGCCAGCAGCTCCCGTGGGGGGAGTAGCAATCAGCCCCAGCATTTT. This rearrangement joins TRBV5-8 to TRBJ1-5, with a tentative D call TRBD1 (5 bases). The CDR3 loop spans 16 amino acids. Germline V lookup: CDR1 SGHTS, CDR2 YDEGEE. Between the trimmed V and J ends, which lost 3 bases and 0 bases, there was a span of 13 bases.

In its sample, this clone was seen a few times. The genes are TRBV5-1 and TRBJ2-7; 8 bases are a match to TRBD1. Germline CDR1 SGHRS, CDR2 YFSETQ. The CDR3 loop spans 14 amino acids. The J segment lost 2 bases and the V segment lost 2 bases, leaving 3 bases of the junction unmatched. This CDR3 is CASSFGQGPYEQYF. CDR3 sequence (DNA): TGCGCCAGCAGCTTTGGACAGGGCCCCTACGAGCAGTACTTC.

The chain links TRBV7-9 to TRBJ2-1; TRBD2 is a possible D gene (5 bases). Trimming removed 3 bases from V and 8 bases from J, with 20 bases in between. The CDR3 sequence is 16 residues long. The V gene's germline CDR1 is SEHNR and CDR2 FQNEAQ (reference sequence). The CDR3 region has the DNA TGTGCCAGCAGCTTCCCAGTCCCGTTTGTGGAGGATGAGCAGTTCTTC. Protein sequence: CASSFPVPFVEDEQFF.

The CDR3 loop is CASSLEQVYGYTF. In DNA, the CDR3 is TGTGCCAGCAGCTTGGAACAGGTCTATGGCTACACCTTC. This chain connects TRBV5-4 to TRBJ1-2; TRBD1 is a possible D gene (5 bases). This CDR3 has 13 amino acids. V was shortened by 0 bases and J by 4 bases, with 7 bases between the two germline ends. Germline CDR1 and CDR2: SGHNT and YYREEE (reference sequence).

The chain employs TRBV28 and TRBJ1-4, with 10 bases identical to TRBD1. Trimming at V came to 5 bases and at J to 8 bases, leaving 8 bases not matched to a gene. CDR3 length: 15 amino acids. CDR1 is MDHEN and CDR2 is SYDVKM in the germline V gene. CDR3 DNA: TGTGCCAGCAGTAGACAGGGGGCGTTGAGAGAAAAACTGTTTTTT. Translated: CASSRQGALREKLFF.

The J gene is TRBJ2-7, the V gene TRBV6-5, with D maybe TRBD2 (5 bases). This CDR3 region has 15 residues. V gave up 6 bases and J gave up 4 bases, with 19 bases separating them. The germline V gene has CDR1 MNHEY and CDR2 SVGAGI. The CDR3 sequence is CASRTLPGSNYEQYF. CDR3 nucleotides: TGTGCCAGCAGAACACTACCGGGGAGTAATTACGAGCAGTACTTC.

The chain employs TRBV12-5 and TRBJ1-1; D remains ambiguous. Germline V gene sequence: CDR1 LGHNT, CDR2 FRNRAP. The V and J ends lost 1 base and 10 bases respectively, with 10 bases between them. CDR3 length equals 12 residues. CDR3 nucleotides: TGTGCTAGTGGTTTGGACCCTAATGTAGCTTTCTTT. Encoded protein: CASGLDPNVAFF.

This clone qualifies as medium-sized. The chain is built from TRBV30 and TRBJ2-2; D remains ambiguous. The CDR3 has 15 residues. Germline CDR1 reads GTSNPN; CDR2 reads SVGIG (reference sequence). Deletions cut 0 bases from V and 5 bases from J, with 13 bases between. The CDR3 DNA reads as TGTGCCTGGAGTGTTCCGGGTGAAGAGACCGGGGAGCTGTTTTTT. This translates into CAWSVPGEETGELFF.

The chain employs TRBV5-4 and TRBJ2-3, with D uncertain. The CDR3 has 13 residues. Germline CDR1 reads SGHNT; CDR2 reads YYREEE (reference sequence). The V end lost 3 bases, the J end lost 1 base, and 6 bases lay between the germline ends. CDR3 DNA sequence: TGTGCCAGCAGCTCGCAGGGCACAGATACGCAGTATTTT. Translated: CASSSQGTDTQYF.

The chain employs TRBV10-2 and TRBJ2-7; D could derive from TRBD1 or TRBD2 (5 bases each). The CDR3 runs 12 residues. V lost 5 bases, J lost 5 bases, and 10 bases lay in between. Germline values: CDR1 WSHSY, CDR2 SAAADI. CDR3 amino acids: CASSFRGDEQYF. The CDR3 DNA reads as TGCGCCAGCAGTTTCAGAGGGGACGAGCAGTACTTC.